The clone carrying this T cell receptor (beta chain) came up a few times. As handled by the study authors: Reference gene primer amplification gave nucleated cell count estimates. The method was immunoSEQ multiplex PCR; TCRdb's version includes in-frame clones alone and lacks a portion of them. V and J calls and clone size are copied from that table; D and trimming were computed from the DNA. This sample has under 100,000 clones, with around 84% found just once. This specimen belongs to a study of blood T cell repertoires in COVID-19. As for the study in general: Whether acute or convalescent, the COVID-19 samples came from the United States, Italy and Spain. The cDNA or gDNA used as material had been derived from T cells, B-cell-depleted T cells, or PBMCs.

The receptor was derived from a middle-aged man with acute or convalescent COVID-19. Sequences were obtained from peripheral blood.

The CDR3: CASSQRGTGANVLTF. CDR3 sequence (DNA): TGTGCCAGCAGCCAGAGGGGGACGGGGGCCAACGTCCTGACTTTC. This chain joins TRBV2 and TRBJ2-6, with D tentatively TRBD1 (6 bases). The CDR3 is 15 amino acids. CDR1 and CDR2 from the germline V gene are SNHLY and FYNNEI. Trimming shortened V by 6 bases and J by 4 bases, and 13 bases separated the two germline ends.